The rows below give T cell receptor beta chains drawn from one sample of a study of blood T cell repertoires in COVID-19. Repertoires were generated with immunoSEQ multiplex PCR, while TCRdb's copy carries only in-frame clones and drops some. There are hundreds of thousands of clones in the sample; about nine tenths occur only once, and more than 6% lies in the top ten. The sequencing input was peripheral blood. The origin of the receptors is a man aged 60-69 years who had recovered from COVID-19. Both conserved end residues are part of each CDR3. D genes are given only for firm matches.

j_gene | d_gene | v_gene | CDR3aa
TRBJ1-6 | . | TRBV30 | CAWSVVSHSPLHF
TRBJ2-4 | TRBD1 | TRBV29-1 | CSVEPGQRGIQYF
TRBJ2-7 | TRBD2 | TRBV7-2 | CASSRTSGGPYEQYF
TRBJ1-1 | . | TRBV6-6 | CASRQTGGNTEAFF
TRBJ1-5 | . | TRBV2 | CASRRDINQPQHF
TRBJ2-1 | . | TRBV18 | CASSPGTDNEQFF
TRBJ2-4 | . | TRBV6-1 | CASRLGEAKNIQYF
TRBJ1-6 | . | TRBV3-1/TRBV3-2 | CASSQKEGRSPLHF
TRBJ1-2 | . | TRBV4-1 | CASSQGQGQFKGYTF
TRBJ1-1 | . | TRBV6-5 | CASSYSGAEAFF
TRBJ1-1 | . | TRBV7-9 | CASRRDRINTEAFF
TRBJ1-1 | . | TRBV6-2/TRBV6-3 | CASSYSPYRATEAFF
TRBJ2-2 | . | TRBV3-1/TRBV3-2 | CASSPTAGSHRELFF
TRBJ1-2 | TRBD1 | TRBV6-5 | CASSRQDRGYGYTF
TRBJ1-5 | . | TRBV6-1 | CASSELRAGNNQPQHF
TRBJ1-2 | TRBD1 | TRBV5-4 | CASSTAGTGSYGYTF
TRBJ1-2 | TRBD1 | TRBV2 | CASSPTGGKYGYTF
TRBJ2-7 | TRBD2 | TRBV7-2 | CASSTVGLAGVAYEQYF
TRBJ2-5 | TRBD2 | TRBV5-6 | CASSFSGTRGETQYF
TRBJ2-2 | TRBD1 | TRBV5-8 | CASSSRPGQGTGELFF
TRBJ2-3 | TRBD1 | TRBV3-1/TRBV3-2 | CASSQGRQGSSDTQYF
TRBJ2-7 | . | TRBV4-1 | CASSQGTDVLSYEQYF
TRBJ1-2 | . | TRBV18 | CASSPGVAGQGSAYGYTF
TRBJ2-1 | . | TRBV19 | CASSQGTPPNEQFF
TRBJ2-3 | . | TRBV24-1 | CATSEKQQGAPSTDTQYF
TRBJ2-7 | . | TRBV9 | CASSVGGGSEQYF
TRBJ1-1 | . | TRBV7-8 | CASSLNPGVNTEAFF
TRBJ1-2 | . | TRBV5-1 | CASSSGLGYTF
TRBJ1-1 | TRBD1 | TRBV7-9 | CASSSGGGPNTEAFF
TRBJ2-5 | . | TRBV27 | CASSFSGYQETQYF
TRBJ1-5 | . | TRBV6-5 | CASSRQGNQPQHF
TRBJ1-1 | TRBD1 | TRBV20-1 | CSQQGNLEAFF
TRBJ1-5 | . | TRBV27 | CASKGRGANQPQHF
TRBJ1-3 | . | TRBV12-3/TRBV12-4 | CASSPGRDTIYF
TRBJ2-7 | TRBD2 | TRBV2 | CASSEFERGDYEQYF